Below, 14 T cell receptor beta chains from the same sample are listed, as sequenced in a study of CD8+ T cells in alopecia areata. Following extraction, RNA underwent reverse transcription to cDNA, which served as the sequencing template. Data came from immunoSEQ multiplex PCR; TCRdb stores just in-frame clones and leaves some out. The sample carries 130,000 to 150,000 clones, 87% recorded once. The sample in question was CD8+ T cells sorted from blood, obtained at week 0. The origin of the receptors is a human donor with alopecia areata.

V usage is TRBV5-4 and J usage is TRBJ2-7, with TRBD1 identical over 9 bases. The CDR3 extends over 17 amino acids. The germline V gene has CDR1 SGHNT and CDR2 YYREEE (reference sequence). J gave up 1 base and V 1 base, and 9 bases lay outside the gene matches. The CDR3: CASSLLIGGTGSYEQYF. The CDR3 nucleotides are TGTGCCAGCAGCTTGCTAATAGGGGGGACAGGGTCCTACGAGCAGTACTTC.

This clone came up once. The chain has TRBV27 and TRBJ1-5, with D hard to call. Germline V gives CDR1 MNHEY, CDR2 SMNVEV (reference sequence). V was pared by 6 bases and J by 4 bases, with 10 bases between. The CDR3 contains 13 residues. CDR3 in DNA: TGTGCCAGCAGGAGCATACTAAATCAGCCCCAGCATTTT. It encodes CASRSILNQPQHF.

The rearrangement uses TRBV5-1 and TRBJ1-1, with 11 nucleotides matching TRBD1. Germline CDR1 SGHRS, CDR2 YFSETQ. CDR3 size: 15 residues. J gave up 3 bases and V 4 bases, and 5 bases lay outside the gene matches. The chain's CDR3 is CASSPGQGGDTEAFF. In DNA, the CDR3 is TGCGCCAGCAGCCCGGGACAGGGGGGAGACACTGAAGCTTTCTTT.

This clone appeared once. The V gene is TRBV30, the J gene TRBJ2-7; 7 bases map to TRBD2. The germline CDR1 and CDR2 sequences are GTSNPN and SVGIG (reference sequence). With 0 bases clipped from V and 3 bases from J, the junction kept 8 bases outside the gene matches. This CDR3 is built from 15 residues. DNA for the CDR3: TGTGCCTGGAGTGTAATGGGAGGGCCGGTCTACGAGCAGTACTTC. It encodes CAWSVMGGPVYEQYF.

The chain is built from TRBV7-9 and TRBJ2-1, with D tentatively TRBD2 (6 bases). This CDR3 contains 14 residues. V gave up 6 bases and J gave up 8 bases, with 17 bases separating them. The germline CDR1 and CDR2 sequences are SEHNR and FQNEAQ (reference sequence). Written as DNA, the CDR3 is TGTGCCAGCAGTGGGATCCGGGACTGGGATGAGCAGTTCTTC. It codes for CASSGIRDWDEQFF.

This clone was found once. This chain joins TRBV9 and TRBJ2-1; D tentatively fits TRBD1 or TRBD2 (5 bases each). The CDR3 extends over 15 amino acids. The germline V gene has CDR1 SGDLS and CDR2 YYNGEE. Trimming stripped 2 bases from V and 7 bases from J, with 16 bases between. The DNA of the CDR3 is TGTGCCAGCAGCGTCCGGGGCCTTTCTGAGAATGAGCAGTTCTTC. It specifies CASSVRGLSENEQFF.

V and J are TRBV7-9 and TRBJ2-5; 10 nucleotides agree with TRBD1. J gave up 6 bases and V 5 bases, and 12 bases lay outside the gene matches. This CDR3 contains 16 residues. CDR1 and CDR2 from the germline V gene are SEHNR and FQNEAQ (reference sequence). DNA for the CDR3: TGTGCCAGCAGCCCCCCCCGGGACAGGGGAAGAAAGACCCAGTACTTC. Its protein product is CASSPPRDRGRKTQYF. Looking up the rest from reference TRBV7-9 and TRBJ2-5 gives the full variable domain: DTGVSQNPRHKITKRGQNVTFRCDPISEHNRLYWYRQTLGQGPEFLTYFQNEAQLEKSRLLSDRFSAERPKGSFSTLEIQRTEQGDSAMYLCASSPPRDRGRKTQYFGPGTRLLVL.

V and J are TRBV7-9 and TRBJ2-3; 9 bases match TRBD2. CDR3 size: 18 residues. J gave up 4 bases and V 2 bases, and 13 bases lay outside the gene matches. Germline CDR1 is SEHNR and CDR2 is FQNEAQ (reference sequence). As DNA, the CDR3 is TGTGCCAGCAGCTTACCCCAAAGTAGCGGGAGTACCGCAGATACGCAGTATTTT. This gives the protein CASSLPQSSGSTADTQYF.

In this sample, this clone turned up once. This chain links TRBV5-1 with TRBJ2-1; 9 bases are a match to TRBD2. The germline V gene encodes CDR1 SGHRS and CDR2 YFSETQ. With 2 bases clipped from V and 4 bases from J, the junction kept 4 bases outside the gene matches. The CDR3 covers 15 residues. DNA of the CDR3: TGCGCCAGCAGCTTAGCGGGGGGCGATTACAATGAGCAGTTCTTC. Amino acid sequence: CASSLAGGDYNEQFF.

This clone was detected a few times. This chain joins TRBV4-1 and TRBJ2-2, with D perhaps TRBD2 (6 bases). From germline, CDR1 is MGHRA and CDR2 YSYEKL. The length of the CDR3 is 17 residues. V was cut by 2 bases and J by 0 bases, with 13 bases left in between. The CDR3 DNA reads TGCGCCAGCAGCCAACCCACGGAGGGGCCGAACACCGGGGAGCTGTTTTTT. Residues: CASSQPTEGPNTGELFF.

The CDR3 is CSVRYTEAFF. DNA for the CDR3: TGCAGCGTTCGGTACACTGAAGCTTTCTTT. J is TRBJ1-1 and V is TRBV29-1; D ambiguous. Germline CDR1 SQVTM, CDR2 ANQGSEA. This CDR3 is 10 amino acids long. V gave up 5 bases and J gave up 3 bases, with 4 bases separating them.

The V call is TRBV30, the J call TRBJ2-1; possible D gene TRBD2, 5 bases. The CDR3 length is 11 residues. Germline V gene sequence: CDR1 GTSNPN, CDR2 SVGIG (reference sequence). V was clipped by 4 bases and J by 5 bases, with 6 bases between them. The CDR3 protein is CAWIGNNEQFF. The DNA for the CDR3 is TGTGCCTGGATCGGGAACAATGAGCAGTTCTTC.

V and J are TRBV4-1 and TRBJ2-1, with D hard to call. CDR3 length: 12 amino acids. Trimming removed 2 bases from V and 3 bases from J, with 2 bases in between. Looked up from germline, CDR1 is MGHRA and CDR2 is YSYEKL. This chain's CDR3 is CASSQNYNEQFF. CDR3 in DNA: TGCGCCAGCAGCCAAAACTACAATGAGCAGTTCTTC.

The chain has TRBV5-6 and TRBJ1-1, with D possibly being TRBD1 (6 bases). Trimming shortened V by 2 bases and J by 3 bases, and 14 bases separated the two germline ends. Germline CDR1 SGHDT, CDR2 YYEEEE. The CDR3 spans 15 residues. This CDR3 is CASSFWGGADTEAFF. The CDR3 DNA sequence: TGTGCCAGCAGCTTTTGGGGGGGCGCGGACACTGAAGCTTTCTTT.